This entry lists 20 T cell receptor beta chains sequenced from one sample in a study of T cell changes during pregnancy in multiple sclerosis. The method was immunoSEQ multiplex PCR; TCRdb's version includes in-frame clones alone and lacks a portion of them. The sample lists about 87,000 clones; roughly 93% were seen once. The specimen was peripheral blood, collected in the third trimester of pregnancy. Every receptor here comes from a female donor in good health, enrolled as a control in a pregnancy study.

The chain joins TRBV29-1 to TRBJ2-2; a weak D match, TRBD2 (5 bases). V shed 4 bases and J shed 4 bases, with 7 bases lying between them. This CDR3 has 12 amino acids. Germline V gives CDR1 SQVTM, CDR2 ANQGSEA. CDR3 sequence (DNA): TGCAGCGTTGCGGGGTCCACCGGGGAGCTGTTTTTT. Translating gives CSVAGSTGELFF.

The chain couples TRBV2 to TRBJ1-1, with TRBD1 matching 7 bases. V was clipped by 7 bases and J by 5 bases; unmatched bases: 10. In germline, CDR1 is SNHLY, CDR2 FYNNEI. CDR3 length: 14 residues. The CDR3 nucleotides read TGTGCCAGCACCGGAGGACAGGTGGGGACTGAAGCTTTCTTT. Its protein product is CASTGGQVGTEAFF.

A single count supports this clone. The chain uses TRBV9 and TRBJ2-2, with 8 bases fitting TRBD2. Germline CDR1 reads SGDLS; CDR2 reads YYNGEE. This CDR3 region has 19 residues. J gave up 0 bases and V 3 bases, and 13 bases lay outside the gene matches. The CDR3: CASSELTLPGGSNTGELFF. CDR3 sequence (DNA): TGTGCCAGCAGCGAACTGACCCTCCCGGGAGGGTCGAACACCGGGGAGCTGTTTTTT.

This rearrangement joins TRBV2 to TRBJ2-6; 7 nucleotides match TRBD1. The junction had 4 bases not matched to a gene; V was cut back by 6 bases and J by 2 bases. This CDR3 region has 15 residues. The germline V gene has CDR1 SNHLY and CDR2 FYNNEI. CDR3 in DNA: TGTGCCAGCAGGGGCACAGGGGCTGGGGCCAACGTCCTGACTTTC. As protein: CASRGTGAGANVLTF.

The chain employs TRBV13 and TRBJ2-7, with 13 bases identical to TRBD2. Germline V lookup: CDR1 PRHDT, CDR2 FYEKMQ (reference sequence). The CDR3 is made up of 17 amino acids. The trim removed 0 bases at V and 2 bases at J, leaving 4 bases unmatched. The CDR3: CASSLGTSGRETYEQYF. CDR3 coding DNA: TGTGCCAGCAGCTTAGGTACTAGCGGGAGGGAAACCTACGAGCAGTACTTC.

CDR3 sequence: CASSSNDLLRTGAYEQYF. Written as DNA, the CDR3 is TGTGCCAGCAGCTCCAACGACTTACTTAGGACAGGGGCCTACGAGCAGTACTTC. The chain recombines TRBV5-4 with TRBJ2-7, with TRBD1 matching over 9 bases. Per germline, CDR1 SGHNT and CDR2 YYREEE (reference sequence). Trimming cost V 3 bases and J 2 bases; bases outside gene matches: 15. The CDR3 consists of 18 residues.

This chain joins TRBV4-1 and TRBJ1-2; D is possibly TRBD1 (5 bases). Germline V gene data show CDR1 as MGHRA and CDR2 as YSYEKL. V was shortened by 1 base and J by 0 bases, with 9 bases between the two germline ends. The CDR3 is 15 residues long. CDR3 loop: CASSQAAGTNYGYTF. CDR3 sequence (DNA): TGCGCCAGCAGCCAAGCGGCAGGGACTAACTATGGCTACACCTTC.

The chain couples TRBV19 to TRBJ2-3; D gene ambiguous. Germline lookup yields CDR1 LNHDA and CDR2 SQIVND (reference sequence). This CDR3 has 18 residues. The V gene lost 0 bases and the J gene lost 0 bases, with 16 bases spanning the gap. The CDR3 loop reads CASSIDLESWPSTDTQYF. The DNA of the CDR3 is TGTGCCAGTAGTATAGATCTGGAGTCGTGGCCGAGCACAGATACGCAGTATTTT.

The chain uses TRBV6-5 and TRBJ2-7; D unresolved. The CDR3 runs to 11 residues. With 2 bases removed from V and 5 bases from J, the gap between germline ends came to 4 bases. Germline lookup yields CDR1 MNHEY and CDR2 SVGAGI. Here the CDR3 reads CASSYGHEQYF. In DNA form, the CDR3 reads TGTGCCAGCAGTTACGGGCACGAGCAGTACTTC.

The V and J genes are TRBV27 and TRBJ2-1; 8 nucleotides agree with TRBD2. Germline CDR1 reads MNHEY; CDR2 reads SMNVEV (reference sequence). The CDR3 runs 15 residues. With 5 bases clipped from V and 5 bases from J, the junction kept 8 bases outside the gene matches. CDR3 sequence: CASSAPGTRDNEQFF. DNA of the CDR3: TGTGCCAGCAGTGCCCCCGGGACTAGAGACAATGAGCAGTTCTTC.

The chain employs TRBV6-6 and TRBJ1-4; 8 bases match TRBD1. This CDR3 is 16 amino acids long. Germline trimming cut 5 bases from V and 1 base from J; bases unmatched to any gene: 6. Germline CDR1 reads MNHNY; CDR2 reads SVGAGI (reference sequence). The CDR3 DNA reads TGTGCCAGCAGTGGACAGGGCCAAATAACTAATGAAAAACTGTTTTTT. This translates into CASSGQGQITNEKLFF.

J is TRBJ2-1 and V is TRBV28, with TRBD1 matching 9 bases. The CDR3 totals 18 residues. After removal of 3 bases from V and 3 bases from J, the junction contained 12 bases not matched to a gene. Germline lookup yields CDR1 MDHEN and CDR2 SYDVKM. The DNA of the CDR3 is TGTGCCAGCAGTTTGGGACAGGGAATAAGGCACAACTACAATGAGCAGTTCTTC. This sequence encodes CASSLGQGIRHNYNEQFF. Complete variable domain (other parts from reference TRBV28 and TRBJ2-1): DVKVTQSSRYLVKRTGEKVFLECVQDMDHENMFWYRQDPGLGLRLIYFSYDVKMKEKGDIPEGYSVSREKKERFSLILESASTNQTSMYLCASSLGQGIRHNYNEQFFGPGTRLTVL.

The chain carries TRBV6-5 and TRBJ2-7; D is undetermined. The CDR3 totals 14 residues. V shed 5 bases and J shed 3 bases, with 14 bases lying between them. Germline values: CDR1 MNHEY, CDR2 SVGAGI. The CDR3 is CASSPGGVGYEQYF. The CDR3 DNA follows: TGTGCCAGCAGTCCCGGCGGTGTCGGCTACGAGCAGTACTTC.

The J gene is TRBJ1-2, the V gene TRBV4-1, with 7 bases lining up with TRBD1. With V trimmed by 1 base and J by 7 bases, 9 bases remained unmatched. The CDR3 is 15 amino acids. Germline CDR1 reads MGHRA; CDR2 reads YSYEKL. The CDR3 region has the DNA TGCGCCAGCAGCCAAGGACAGGGCCTTGCCTTTGGCTACACCTTC. It codes for CASSQGQGLAFGYTF.

In this sample, this clone turned up a few times. The chain uses TRBV7-7 and TRBJ1-1; D may be TRBD1 (6 bases). The V gene lost 0 bases and the J gene lost 4 bases, with 6 bases spanning the gap. There are 13 residues in the CDR3. Germline CDR1 and CDR2: SSHAT and FNYEAQ (reference sequence). The CDR3 loop reads CASSLAQGTEAFF. In DNA, the CDR3 is TGTGCCAGCAGCTTAGCACAGGGCACTGAAGCTTTCTTT. Using reference TRBV7-7 and TRBJ1-1 for the parts outside the CDR3, the full variable domain is GAGVSQSPRYKVTKRGQDVTLRCDPISSHATLYWYQQALGQGPEFLTYFNYEAQPDKSGLPSDRFSAERPEGSISTLTIQRTEQRDSAMYRCASSLAQGTEAFFGQGTRLTVV.

The chain carries TRBV7-9 and TRBJ2-1, with D possibly matching TRBD2 (6 bases). CDR3 length: 15 residues. Trimming cost V 5 bases and J 7 bases, with 18 bases left between them. Germline values: CDR1 SEHNR, CDR2 FQNEAQ (reference sequence). The CDR3 sequence is CASSKRGSAANEQFF. CDR3 nucleotides: TGTGCCAGCAGCAAACGGGGGAGTGCGGCAAATGAGCAGTTCTTC. Variable domain in full (rest from reference TRBV7-9 and TRBJ2-1): DTGVSQNPRHKITKRGQNVTFRCDPISEHNRLYWYRQTLGQGPEFLTYFQNEAQLEKSRLLSDRFSAERPKGSFSTLEIQRTEQGDSAMYLCASSKRGSAANEQFFGPGTRLTVL.

This clone occurred once. This chain joins TRBV19 and TRBJ2-1; D is unclear. Germline V gene sequence: CDR1 LNHDA, CDR2 SQIVND (reference sequence). This CDR3 contains 13 residues. V was cut by 3 bases and J by 5 bases, with 8 bases left in between. Here the CDR3 reads CASSIRLNNEQFF. The CDR3 nucleotides read TGTGCCAGTAGTATTAGACTGAACAATGAGCAGTTCTTC.

V usage is TRBV11-2 and J usage is TRBJ2-2, with D hard to call. Per germline, CDR1 SGHAT and CDR2 FQNNGV. This CDR3 has 15 residues. Trimming removed 3 bases at V and 0 bases at J, with 8 bases between. This chain's CDR3 is CASSLEISNTGELFF. CDR3 nucleotide sequence: TGTGCCAGCAGCTTGGAGATATCGAACACCGGGGAGCTGTTTTTT.

This sequence joins TRBV28 and TRBJ1-2; D remains ambiguous. Looked up from germline, CDR1 is MDHEN and CDR2 is SYDVKM. V was shortened by 7 bases and J by 2 bases, with 14 bases between the two germline ends. The CDR3 sequence is 14 residues long. CDR3 in amino acids: CASTNGDGNYGYTF. The CDR3 DNA reads as TGTGCCAGCACCAACGGGGATGGGAACTATGGCTACACCTTC.

This clone showed up just a few times. The rearrangement joins TRBV5-6 to TRBJ1-1; no reliable D call. Germline-derived CDR1 and CDR2 are SGHDT and YYEEEE. The CDR3 has 18 amino acids. Trimming pared 1 base from V and 0 bases from J, leaving 19 bases between. For the CDR3, the DNA is TGTGCCAGCAGCTTGCGGTTTGGCATCGGGAGCATGAACACTGAAGCTTTCTTT. Translating gives CASSLRFGIGSMNTEAFF.